The clone carrying this T cell receptor (beta chain) has more than one count but fewer than ten. The CDR3 is 15 residues long. Germline-derived CDR1 and CDR2 are SNHLY and FYNNEI. The V end lost 3 bases, the J end lost 4 bases, and 15 bases lay between the germline ends. The data were obtained in a study of OX40 agonist ivuxolimab in advanced cancers. Patients had blood sampled at baseline and again on cycle 4 day 1 and cycle 7 day 1. Clones were sequenced by immunoSEQ multiplex PCR, and TCRdb holds only the in-frame ones, with some missing. Of around 44,000 clones listed, 80% are singletons. Source: CD4+ or CD8+ T cells sorted from blood, taken in a trial of the OX40 agonist ivuxolimab. The TCR was taken from an adult with an advanced solid tumor such as melanoma, head and neck, liver or kidney cancer. This chain connects TRBV2 to TRBJ1-2, with no clear D. DNA of the CDR3: TGTGCCAGCAGTGACGAGGCAGGTAGGATCTATGGCTACACCTTC. Translation: CASSDEAGRIYGYTF. Combining the CDR3 with reference TRBV2 and TRBJ1-2 gives the whole variable domain EPEVTQTPSHQVTQMGQEVILRCVPISNHLYFYWYRQILGQKVEFLVSFYNNEISEKSEIFDDQFSVERPDGSNFTLKIRSTKLEDSAMYFCASSDEAGRIYGYTFGSGTRLTVV.